A selection of T cell receptor beta chains follows, all from one sample in a study of blood T cells in healthy people across ages. Each CDR3 protein gets one entry after TCRdb re-called the 5' RACE reads with MiXCR. This sample has roughly 730,000 distinct CDR3 sequences, with just over 55% found just once. The sequenced sample consisted of blood. These receptors were collected from a man aged 35 to 55 in good health. Both conserved end residues are part of each CDR3. D genes are given only for firm matches. A clone size is listed for some rows: how often the clone was seen (once, few, many), or a class if it is expanded.

TRBJ1-2 NA few TRBV21-1 CASSIRTAPGYTF TGTGCCAGCAGCATCCGGACGGCCCCCGGCTACACCTTC
TRBJ2-1 NA NA TRBV28 CASSSRGIVYNEQFF TGTGCCAGCAGTTCAAGGGGGATCGTTTACAATGAGCAGTTCTTC
TRBJ1-2 NA once TRBV7-9 CASSTLGYTF TGTGCCAGCAGCACGCTCGGCTACACCTTC
TRBJ2-7 NA NA TRBV28 CAGSPGYEQYF TGTGCCGGCAGTCCAGGTTACGAGCAGTACTTC
TRBJ1-2 NA NA TRBV12-3/TRBV12-4 CASSVRPDYGYTF TGTGCCAGCAGTGTACGGCCGGACTATGGCTACACCTTC
TRBJ2-1 TRBD1 few TRBV11-1 CASSLVLRTGGEQFF TGTGCCAGCAGCTTAGTTCTCCGGACAGGCGGTGAGCAGTTCTTC
TRBJ2-1 TRBD1 NA TRBV12-3/TRBV12-4 CASSASGGLGNEQFF TGTGCCAGCAGTGCCTCAGGGGGCTTGGGCAATGAGCAGTTCTTC
TRBJ2-1 NA NA TRBV7-2 CASSPLGLASSYNEQFF TGTGCCAGCAGCCCATTGGGACTCGCCAGCTCCTACAATGAGCAGTTCTTC
TRBJ1-2 NA NA TRBV11-2 CASSPVWGAGGYTF TGTGCCAGCAGCCCTGTATGGGGGGCGGGGGGCTACACCTTC
TRBJ2-3 NA NA TRBV20-1 CSARGSGTDTQYF TGCAGTGCTAGAGGTAGCGGCACAGATACGCAGTATTTT
TRBJ2-7 NA few TRBV27 CASSSSRPPLQYEQYF TGTGCCAGCAGTTCATCACGACCTCCCCTCCAATACGAGCAGTACTTC
TRBJ1-5 NA NA TRBV29-1 CSVELGVNQPQHF TGCAGCGTTGAACTCGGGGTTAATCAGCCCCAGCATTTT
TRBJ2-5 TRBD1 NA TRBV24-1 CATSDSRDRQETQYF TGTGCCACTAGTGATTCTCGGGACAGACAAGAGACCCAGTACTTC
TRBJ2-5 NA NA TRBV25-1 CASSDWRTQETQYF TGTGCCAGCAGTGATTGGCGAACCCAAGAGACCCAGTACTTC
TRBJ2-1 NA NA TRBV18 CASSLLAGGLIDEQFF TGTGCCAGCTCTCTCCTCGCCGGAGGGTTAATCGATGAGCAGTTCTTC
TRBJ1-2 TRBD1 NA TRBV2 CASRYTGGGGYTF TGTGCCAGCAGATACACAGGGGGAGGCGGCTACACCTTC
TRBJ2-6 NA few TRBV27 CASSQARSGANVLTF TGTGCCAGCAGCCAAGCAAGATCTGGGGCCAACGTCCTGACTTTC
TRBJ2-5 NA NA TRBV9 CASSALDGGTQYF TGTGCCAGCAGCGCCCTTGACGGTGGGACCCAGTACTTC
TRBJ1-2 NA NA TRBV29-1 CSVVSGTDGYTF TGCAGCGTTGTTTCTGGGACGGACGGCTACACCTTC
TRBJ2-1 TRBD2 NA TRBV5-1 CASSREPLAAYNEQFF TGCGCCAGCAGCCGGGAGCCTCTAGCGGCCTACAATGAGCAGTTCTTC
TRBJ2-5 NA NA TRBV7-9 CASSFDKDSNQETQYF TGTGCCAGCAGCTTTGATAAGGACAGTAACCAAGAGACCCAGTACTTC
TRBJ2-7 NA NA TRBV7-2 CASRSYGGSYNEQYF TGTGCCAGCAGGTCCTACGGGGGCAGTTACAATGAGCAGTACTTC
TRBJ1-6 NA NA TRBV3-1 CASRQGEGSPLHF TGTGCCAGCAGACAGGGAGAAGGATCACCCCTCCACTTT
TRBJ2-1 TRBD2 NA TRBV4-3 CASSQVGTTREQFF TGCGCCAGCAGCCAAGTGGGGACTACCCGTGAGCAGTTCTTC
TRBJ2-7 NA few TRBV20-1 CSARVPVGASASYEQYF TGCAGTGCTAGAGTTCCGGTCGGGGCCTCAGCTTCCTACGAGCAGTACTTC
TRBJ2-7 NA few TRBV6-2/TRBV6-3 CASSYSGPTPYEQYF TGTGCCAGCAGTTACTCAGGACCTACACCCTACGAGCAGTACTTC
TRBJ2-7 TRBD1 NA TRBV15 CATSGTGDSYEQYF TGTGCCACCAGCGGCACAGGGGACTCCTACGAGCAGTACTTC
TRBJ2-7 TRBD1 NA TRBV24-1 CATSTGGLTSYEQYF TGTGCCACCAGCACAGGGGGTCTAACCTCCTACGAGCAGTACTTC
TRBJ1-4 NA few TRBV27 CASSLARGGEKLFF TGTGCCAGCAGTTTGGCCAGGGGAGGTGAAAAACTGTTTTTT
TRBJ2-7 TRBD2 NA TRBV28 CASSSPQTSGTYEQYF TGTGCCAGCAGTTCTCCCCAAACTAGCGGGACTTACGAGCAGTACTTC
TRBJ2-1 TRBD2 NA TRBV9 CASSVVPSGGRNEQFF TGTGCCAGCAGCGTAGTGCCTAGCGGGGGCCGGAATGAGCAGTTCTTC
TRBJ1-4 NA once TRBV6-1 CASSEARGRGEKLFF TGTGCCAGCAGTGAAGCTAGGGGACGTGGCGAAAAACTGTTTTTT
TRBJ1-1 NA NA TRBV9 CASSVGHMNTEAFF TGTGCCAGCAGCGTAGGACACATGAACACTGAAGCTTTCTTT
TRBJ1-2 NA NA TRBV7-9 CASSQTRDRNYGYTF TGTGCCAGCAGCCAAACGAGAGACAGGAACTATGGCTACACCTTC
TRBJ2-7 TRBD1 NA TRBV7-2 CASSPHGQGNLGEQYF TGTGCCAGCAGCCCCCACGGACAGGGGAATTTGGGCGAGCAGTACTTC
TRBJ1-3 NA NA TRBV29-1 CSVTGGAGNTIYF TGCAGCGTTACCGGAGGGGCTGGAAACACCATATATTTT
TRBJ1-1 TRBD1 NA TRBV2 CASQGGRTEAFF TGTGCCAGCCAGGGGGGGAGGACTGAAGCTTTCTTT
TRBJ2-3 NA NA TRBV28 CASSPRMTRDTQYF TGTGCCAGCAGTCCCCGTATGACGAGAGATACGCAGTATTTT
TRBJ2-4 NA NA TRBV13 CASSLGALWRAKNIQYF TGTGCCAGCAGCTTAGGCGCGTTGTGGAGAGCCAAAAACATTCAGTACTTC
TRBJ2-7 NA NA TRBV20-1 CSARRQEAYEQYF TGCAGTGCTAGAAGGCAGGAGGCCTACGAGCAGTACTTC
TRBJ2-3 TRBD1 NA TRBV7-9 CASVQGATDTQYF TGTGCCAGCGTACAGGGGGCCACAGATACGCAGTATTTT
TRBJ2-3 NA once TRBV28 CASSLRLSGEESTDTQYF TGTGCCAGCAGTTTAAGGCTTAGCGGAGAGGAAAGCACAGATACGCAGTATTTT